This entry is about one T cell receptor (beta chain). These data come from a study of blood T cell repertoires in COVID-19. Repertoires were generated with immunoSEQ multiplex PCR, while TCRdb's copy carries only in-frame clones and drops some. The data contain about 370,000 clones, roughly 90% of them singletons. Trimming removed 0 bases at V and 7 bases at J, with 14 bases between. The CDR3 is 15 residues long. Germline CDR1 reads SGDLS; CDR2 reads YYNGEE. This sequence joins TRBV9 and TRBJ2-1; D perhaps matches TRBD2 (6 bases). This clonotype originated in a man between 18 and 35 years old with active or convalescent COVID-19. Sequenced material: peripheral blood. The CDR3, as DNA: TGTGCCAGCAGCGTAGGTCAAGCGGGTAAGAATGAGCAGTTCTTC. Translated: CASSVGQAGKNEQFF.